This T cell receptor (beta chain) was captured in a study of regulatory T cells in long-lasting Graves disease. Arm-PCR of CDR3 regions with iRepertoire HTBI primers generated TCR beta libraries. TCRdb reprocessed the multiplex PCR reads with MiXCR, giving one entry per CDR3 protein. The sample holds about 620,000 distinct CDR3 sequences, around 17% seen once. V was clipped by 2 bases and J by 5 bases; unmatched bases: 5. The CDR3 totals 14 residues. Germline-derived CDR1 and CDR2 are SGHRS and YFSETQ. This clonotype has ten or more counts. No antigen is known for it. Regarding the study as a whole: Persistent Graves' disease cases displayed lower TCR diversity than newly diagnosed ones.

Time point of the sample: newly diagnosed GD, antithyroid drugs for less than 3 months. PBMCs provided the RNA from which the TCR library was made. These data also featured in a second study, about T cells in Graves' hyperthyroidism and ophthalmopathy. That source notes: Among the patients, aged 18 to 65, hyperthyroidism was newly diagnosed and had lasted under 2 months. Also found in blood were most expanded thyroid clonotypes above 0.001. Ophthalmopathy and stable hyperthyroidism were told apart by a 13 V-J model.

This sequence joins TRBV5-1 and TRBJ2-5; 8 positions agree with TRBD1. Sequencing used peripheral blood mononuclear cells (PBMCs), obtained at new diagnosis, from a patient treated with antithyroid drugs. This receptor was taken from a woman aged 25-40 years with Graves disease. CDR3 sequence: CASSFGQGGETQYF. The CDR3 DNA follows: TGCGCCAGCAGCTTTGGACAGGGTGGGGAGACCCAGTACTTC.